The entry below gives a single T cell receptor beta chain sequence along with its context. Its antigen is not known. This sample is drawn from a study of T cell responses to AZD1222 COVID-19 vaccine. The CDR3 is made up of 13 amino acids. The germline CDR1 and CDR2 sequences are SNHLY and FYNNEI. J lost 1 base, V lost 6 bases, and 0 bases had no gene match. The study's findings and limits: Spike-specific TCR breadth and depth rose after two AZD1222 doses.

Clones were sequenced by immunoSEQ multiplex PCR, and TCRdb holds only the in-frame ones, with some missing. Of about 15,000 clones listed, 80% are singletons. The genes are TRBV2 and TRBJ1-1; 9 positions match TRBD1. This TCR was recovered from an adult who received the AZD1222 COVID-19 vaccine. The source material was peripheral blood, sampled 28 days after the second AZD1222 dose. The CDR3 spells CASRTGGNTEAFF. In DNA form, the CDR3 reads TGTGCCAGCAGGACAGGGGGGAACACTGAAGCTTTCTTT.